This TCR beta chain was captured by sequencing in a study of blood T cell repertoires in COVID-19. Background on the study: From the United States, Italy and Spain came samples of acute and convalescent COVID-19.

Those who participated ranged in age from roughly 18 to 89 years and resided in 20 to 30 US areas. Recovery among Cohort 3 donors was established by two negative PCRs, clearance, or symptom resolution. Authors' analysis steps: Estimated nucleated cell counts came from reference gene primer amplification. The protocol was immunoSEQ multiplex PCR, while the TCRdb copy is restricted to in-frame clones and leaves out a portion. The D gene and trimming were derived from the DNA, and the V and J assignments and clone size from that table. The table lists 400,000 to 450,000 clones, 80% to 95% of them singletons. The CDR3 has 19 amino acids. Per the germline V gene, CDR1 is LGHNT and CDR2 is FRNRAP. V shed 1 base, J shed 0 bases, and the junction held 10 bases outside the gene matches.

This receptor was obtained from a man aged 18 to 30 who had recovered from COVID-19. J is TRBJ1-1 and V is TRBV12-5; 11 bases fit TRBD1. Source material: PBMCs or T cells enriched from blood (not recorded which). The CDR3 region is CASGLEYRDRGAMNTEAFF. The CDR3 DNA is TGTGCTAGTGGTTTGGAATATCGGGACAGGGGGGCAATGAACACTGAAGCTTTCTTT. Based on the CDR3 plus reference TRBV12-5 and TRBJ1-1, the full variable domain is DARVTQTPRHKVTEMGQEVTMRCQPILGHNTVFWYRQTMMQGLELLAYFRNRAPLDDSGMPKDRFSAEMPDATLATLKIQPSEPRDSAVYFCASGLEYRDRGAMNTEAFFGQGTRLTVV.